The rows below give T cell receptor beta chains drawn from one sample of a study of blood T cell repertoires in COVID-19. Generated by immunoSEQ multiplex PCR, the TCRdb table keeps only in-frame clones and is missing some. In the table there are fewer than 350,000 clones, 88% of which are singletons. The sample comprised PBMCs or T cells enriched from blood (not recorded which). Source of these receptors: a woman between 25 and 40 years old who had recovered from COVID-19. CDR3s include the opening cysteine and the closing phenylalanine or tryptophan. D genes are given only for firm matches. Only some rows state a clone size, as once, few, many or a class for expanded clones.

V gene: TRBV9
D gene: TRBD1
clone size: NA
J gene: TRBJ1-2
CDR3 DNA: TGTGCCAGCAGCGCGTCACCCGGGACAGGATATGGCTACACCTTC
CDR3 protein: CASSASPGTGYGYTF

V gene: TRBV15
D gene: NA
clone size: NA
J gene: TRBJ2-5
CDR3 DNA: TGTGCCACCAGCGCGGTGGGTAGGAGGGAGACCCAGTACTTC
CDR3 protein: CATSAVGRRETQYF

V gene: TRBV5-6
D gene: NA
clone size: NA
J gene: TRBJ2-3
CDR3 DNA: TGTGCCAGCAGCTTGGTACGGAGGAGAAGCACAGATACGCAGTATTTT
CDR3 protein: CASSLVRRRSTDTQYF

V gene: TRBV27
D gene: NA
clone size: NA
J gene: TRBJ2-1
CDR3 DNA: TGTGCCAGCAGTTTATCGATGAGCTCCTACAATGAGCAGTTCTTC
CDR3 protein: CASSLSMSSYNEQFF

V gene: TRBV28
D gene: NA
clone size: NA
J gene: TRBJ2-5
CDR3 DNA: TGTGCCAGCAGTTTATCTGGCTTCCAAGAGACCCAGTACTTC
CDR3 protein: CASSLSGFQETQYF

V gene: TRBV7-9
D gene: TRBD1
clone size: NA
J gene: TRBJ2-7
CDR3 DNA: TGTGCCAGCAGCTTAGGAGGGACAGGATTTTACGAGCAGTACTTC
CDR3 protein: CASSLGGTGFYEQYF

V gene: TRBV28
D gene: TRBD1
clone size: NA
J gene: TRBJ2-7
CDR3 DNA: TGTGCCAGCAGGCGGGACAGGTTTCCCTACGAGCAGTACTTC
CDR3 protein: CASRRDRFPYEQYF

V gene: TRBV9
D gene: NA
clone size: few
J gene: TRBJ1-2
CDR3 DNA: TGTGCCAGCAGCGTAGCAGCTAACTATGGCTACACCTTC
CDR3 protein: CASSVAANYGYTF

V gene: TRBV5-1
D gene: NA
clone size: NA
J gene: TRBJ1-4
CDR3 DNA: TGCGCCAGCAGTTTCTCAGAGGGACTAATAGAAAAACTGTTTTTT
CDR3 protein: CASSFSEGLIEKLFF

V gene: TRBV5-1
D gene: TRBD1
clone size: once
J gene: TRBJ1-4
CDR3 DNA: TGCGCCAGCAGCCATATACAGGGGGCGCATGAAAAACTGTTTTTT
CDR3 protein: CASSHIQGAHEKLFF

V gene: TRBV5-1
D gene: NA
clone size: NA
J gene: TRBJ1-2
CDR3 DNA: TGCGCCAGCAGCTGGGAAGGGTCGCCGGGGGGCGGCTATGGCTACACCTTC
CDR3 protein: CASSWEGSPGGGYGYTF

V gene: TRBV9
D gene: TRBD1
clone size: NA
J gene: TRBJ1-4
CDR3 DNA: TGTGCCAGCAGCGCCCTATTAAGACCGGGACAGGATAATGAAAAACTGTTTTTT
CDR3 protein: CASSALLRPGQDNEKLFF

V gene: TRBV7-2
D gene: NA
clone size: once
J gene: TRBJ2-3
CDR3 DNA: TGTGCCAGCCAGCCTGGAGGTTACACAGATACGCAGTATTTT
CDR3 protein: CASQPGGYTDTQYF

V gene: TRBV4-2
D gene: NA
clone size: NA
J gene: TRBJ1-2
CDR3 DNA: TGTGCCAGCAGCCAAGGAGGTCGGTGGACAGCTGGCGGCTACACCTTC
CDR3 protein: CASSQGGRWTAGGYTF

V gene: TRBV28
D gene: TRBD1
clone size: NA
J gene: TRBJ1-5
CDR3 DNA: TGTGCCAGCTTTACCCTTTCCCTCGACAGGGGGACGGATCAGCCCCAGCATTTT
CDR3 protein: CASFTLSLDRGTDQPQHF

V gene: TRBV7-3
D gene: NA
clone size: NA
J gene: TRBJ2-1
CDR3 DNA: TGTGCCAGCAGCTTAACCGGCGGATACAATGAGCAGTTCTTC
CDR3 protein: CASSLTGGYNEQFF

V gene: TRBV24-1
D gene: NA
clone size: NA
J gene: TRBJ2-1
CDR3 DNA: TGTGCCACCAGTGAGCTCGGGACACCCAATGAGCAGTTCTTC
CDR3 protein: CATSELGTPNEQFF

V gene: TRBV3-1/TRBV3-2
D gene: TRBD2
clone size: NA
J gene: TRBJ2-1
CDR3 DNA: TGTGCCAGCAGCCAGGGTGCTAGCGGGAGCTCCTACAATGAGCAGTTCTTC
CDR3 protein: CASSQGASGSSYNEQFF

V gene: TRBV25-1
D gene: NA
clone size: NA
J gene: TRBJ1-2
CDR3 DNA: TGTGCCAGCAGTCCCCGGGGGTATGGCTACACCTTC
CDR3 protein: CASSPRGYGYTF

V gene: TRBV6-5
D gene: NA
clone size: NA
J gene: TRBJ1-3
CDR3 DNA: TGTGCCAGCAGTTACCGCAGGAACTCTGGAAACACCATATATTTT
CDR3 protein: CASSYRRNSGNTIYF

V gene: TRBV6-2/TRBV6-3
D gene: TRBD1
clone size: NA
J gene: TRBJ1-2
CDR3 DNA: TGTGCCAGCAGTTTTTCTAATACAGGGGCGAGGGGCTACACCTTC
CDR3 protein: CASSFSNTGARGYTF

V gene: TRBV7-9
D gene: NA
clone size: NA
J gene: TRBJ1-4
CDR3 DNA: TGTGCCAGCAGCCAAGGAGACAGTGCAACTAATGAAAAACTGTTTTTT
CDR3 protein: CASSQGDSATNEKLFF

V gene: TRBV27
D gene: TRBD1
clone size: few
J gene: TRBJ2-7
CDR3 DNA: TGTGCCAGCAGTCCACCAGGGGGCTACGAGCAGTACTTC
CDR3 protein: CASSPPGGYEQYF

V gene: TRBV25-1
D gene: NA
clone size: once
J gene: TRBJ1-1
CDR3 DNA: TGTGCCAGCAAGGCGGAGAACACTGAAGCTTTCTTT
CDR3 protein: CASKAENTEAFF

V gene: TRBV20-1
D gene: TRBD2
clone size: NA
J gene: TRBJ2-1
CDR3 DNA: TGCAGTGCTAGTAGCGGGTTTTCCTACAATGAGCAGTTCTTC
CDR3 protein: CSASSGFSYNEQFF

V gene: TRBV5-6
D gene: TRBD1
clone size: NA
J gene: TRBJ2-1
CDR3 DNA: TGTGCCAGCAGTTTGGATGGTATCGGGACAGGGATAGGTGAGCAGTTCTTC
CDR3 protein: CASSLDGIGTGIGEQFF

V gene: TRBV9
D gene: TRBD1
clone size: once
J gene: TRBJ1-2
CDR3 DNA: TGTGCCAGCAGCGTAGAATTGGACGACAGGGATGGCTACACCTTC
CDR3 protein: CASSVELDDRDGYTF

V gene: TRBV19
D gene: TRBD1
clone size: NA
J gene: TRBJ1-2
CDR3 DNA: TGTGCCAAAACTTCTCCGGGACAGGGAGGCTACACCTTC
CDR3 protein: CAKTSPGQGGYTF

V gene: TRBV7-9
D gene: TRBD1
clone size: once
J gene: TRBJ1-6
CDR3 DNA: TGTGCCAGCAGCACCTCAGGGGGGAATCGTTCACCCCTCCACTTT
CDR3 protein: CASSTSGGNRSPLHF

V gene: TRBV27
D gene: NA
clone size: once
J gene: TRBJ2-5
CDR3 DNA: TGTGCCAGCAGTTTACGGGACACTGAACAAGAGACCCAGTACTTC
CDR3 protein: CASSLRDTEQETQYF

V gene: TRBV5-4
D gene: TRBD1
clone size: NA
J gene: TRBJ2-7
CDR3 DNA: TGTGCCAGCAGGTCCTGGACAGGGTTCGAGCAGTACTTC
CDR3 protein: CASRSWTGFEQYF

V gene: TRBV27
D gene: NA
clone size: NA
J gene: TRBJ2-6
CDR3 DNA: TGTGCCAGCAGTTTGACAGGAACTGGGGCCAACGTCCTGACTTTC
CDR3 protein: CASSLTGTGANVLTF